These 7 T cell receptor beta chains share one sample of origin, sequenced in a study of T cell changes during pregnancy in multiple sclerosis (dated by TCRdb to between 2019 and 2020). Library creation used the immunoSEQ multiplex PCR assay. In its TCRdb copy, this immuneACCESS table keeps in-frame sequences only and misses some clones. Where compared with another copy, unresolved V genes explain less than half of these, and the others have no known cause. This sample gives over 60,000 clones in total; 80% to 90% of them show up just once. About 2.3% of the sample is held by the ten biggest clonotypes. The material sequenced was peripheral blood, taken in the first trimester of pregnancy. These receptors all stem from a female donor with multiple sclerosis, enrolled in a pregnancy study.

The chain uses TRBV7-6 and TRBJ2-1; 9 nucleotides match TRBD2. Germline V gene data show CDR1 as SGHVS and CDR2 as FNYEAQ. Losses at the gene ends were 3 bases for V and 10 bases for J; bases not matched to a gene: 10. The CDR3 has 15 residues. In DNA form, the CDR3 reads TGTGCCAGCAGCTTGAATGTAGCGGGGGTTGGGGAGCAGTTCTTC. It codes for CASSLNVAGVGEQFF.

The V call is TRBV4-2, the J call TRBJ1-4; maybe TRBD1 (5 bases). The V end lost 0 bases, the J end lost 1 base, and 9 bases lay between the germline ends. The CDR3 totals 16 residues. From germline, CDR1 is LGHNA and CDR2 YNFKEQ. The CDR3 reads CASSQDQQGTNEKLFF. The CDR3 DNA reads as TGTGCCAGCAGCCAAGATCAGCAGGGAACTAATGAAAAACTGTTTTTT.

V usage is TRBV5-1 and J usage is TRBJ2-1; D ambiguous. CDR3 length equals 13 residues. The germline V and J ends were trimmed by 5 bases and 4 bases, with 10 bases remaining between them. The germline gives CDR1 SGHRS, CDR2 YFSETQ. The CDR3 is CASSADTYNEQFF. CDR3 sequence (DNA): TGCGCCAGCAGTGCTGACACATACAATGAGCAGTTCTTC.

The chain couples TRBV6-4 to TRBJ2-3; 12 nucleotides align to TRBD2. CDR3 length: 16 amino acids. Germline V gives CDR1 MRHNA, CDR2 SNTAGT. V was clipped by 5 bases and J by 4 bases; unmatched bases: 7. The CDR3 DNA reads TGTGCCAGCAGTCCCTCTTCTAGCGGGGGGGCAGATACGCAGTATTTT. Translated, it gives CASSPSSSGGADTQYF.

The V and J genes are TRBV6-5 and TRBJ2-2; 7 bases match TRBD1. This CDR3 has 15 residues. V dropped 6 bases and J dropped 2; count of bases not matched to a gene: 6. Germline V gene sequence: CDR1 MNHEY, CDR2 SVGAGI. CDR3 nucleotide sequence: TGTGCCAGCAGCACCGGGACAGCAAACACCGGGGAGCTGTTTTTT. Translated, it gives CASSTGTANTGELFF.

The V gene is TRBV7-3, the J gene TRBJ1-2; D not resolved. Germline CDR1 is SGHTA and CDR2 is FQGTGA. With 5 bases removed from V and 8 bases from J, the gap between germline ends came to 15 bases. The length of the CDR3 is 13 residues. The CDR3 loop reads CASSPNTLGGYTF. CDR3 bases: TGTGCCAGCAGCCCGAACACGTTGGGCGGCTACACCTTC.

The chain uses TRBV7-2 and TRBJ1-2, with 7 bases matching TRBD1. Germline assignment: CDR1 SGHTA and CDR2 FQGNSA. This CDR3 comprises 14 residues. V dropped 4 bases and J dropped 6; count of bases not matched to a gene: 8. CDR3 residues: CASSWDSRRDGYTF. The CDR3 DNA sequence: TGTGCCAGCAGCTGGGACAGCCGTAGGGATGGCTACACCTTC.